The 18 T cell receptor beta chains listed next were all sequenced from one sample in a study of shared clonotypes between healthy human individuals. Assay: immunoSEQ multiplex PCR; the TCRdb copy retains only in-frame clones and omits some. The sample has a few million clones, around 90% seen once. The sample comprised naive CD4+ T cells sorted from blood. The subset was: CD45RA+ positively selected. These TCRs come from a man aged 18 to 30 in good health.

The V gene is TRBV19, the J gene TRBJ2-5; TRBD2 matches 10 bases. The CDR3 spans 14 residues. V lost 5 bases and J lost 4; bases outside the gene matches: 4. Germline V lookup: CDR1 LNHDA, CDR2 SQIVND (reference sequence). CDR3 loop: CASSPVAGGETQYF. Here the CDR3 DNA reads TGTGCCAGTAGTCCAGTAGCGGGGGGAGAGACCCAGTACTTC.

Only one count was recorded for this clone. Here the CDR3 DNA reads TGTGCCAGCAGTTACGGCACGACGGGCGCCGCAGGAGGCTACACCTTC. Translating it yields CASSYGTTGAAGGYTF. This sequence joins TRBV6-6 and TRBJ1-2, with no clear D. Germline V lookup: CDR1 MNHNY, CDR2 SVGAGI (reference sequence). Trimming cost V 2 bases and J 8 bases, with 21 bases left between them. This CDR3 spans 16 amino acids.

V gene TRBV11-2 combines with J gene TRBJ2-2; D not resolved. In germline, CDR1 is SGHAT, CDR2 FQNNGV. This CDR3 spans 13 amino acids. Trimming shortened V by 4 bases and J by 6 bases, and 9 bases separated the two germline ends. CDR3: CASSSQTSGELFF. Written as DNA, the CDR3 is TGTGCCAGCAGCTCCCAGACTTCCGGGGAGCTGTTTTTT.

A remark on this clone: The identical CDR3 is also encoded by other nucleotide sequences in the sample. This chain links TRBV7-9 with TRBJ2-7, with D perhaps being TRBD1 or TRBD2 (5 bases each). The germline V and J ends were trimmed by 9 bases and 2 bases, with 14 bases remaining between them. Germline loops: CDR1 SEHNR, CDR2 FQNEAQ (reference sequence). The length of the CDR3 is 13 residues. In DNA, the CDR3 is TGTGCCAGTTCACGGGGCGTACCCTACGAGCAGTACTTC. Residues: CASSRGVPYEQYF.

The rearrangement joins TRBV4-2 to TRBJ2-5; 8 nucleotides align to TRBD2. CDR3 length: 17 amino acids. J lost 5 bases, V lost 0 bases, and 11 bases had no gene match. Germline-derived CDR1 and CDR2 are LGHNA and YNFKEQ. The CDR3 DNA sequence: TGTGCCAGCAGCCAAGATCAGGAGCGGGGGTTGCGGGAGACCCAGTACTTC. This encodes CASSQDQERGLRETQYF.

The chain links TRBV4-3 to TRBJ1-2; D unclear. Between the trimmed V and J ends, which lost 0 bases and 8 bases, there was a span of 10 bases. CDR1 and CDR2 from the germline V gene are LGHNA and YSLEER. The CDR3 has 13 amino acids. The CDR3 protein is CASSQEWARGYTF. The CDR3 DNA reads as TGCGCCAGCAGCCAAGAGTGGGCAAGGGGCTACACCTTC.

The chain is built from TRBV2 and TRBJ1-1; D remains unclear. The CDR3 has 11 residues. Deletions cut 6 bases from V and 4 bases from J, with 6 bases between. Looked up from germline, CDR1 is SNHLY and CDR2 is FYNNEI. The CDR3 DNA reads TGTGCCAGCAGCTACTTCACTGAAGCTTTCTTT. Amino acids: CASSYFTEAFF.

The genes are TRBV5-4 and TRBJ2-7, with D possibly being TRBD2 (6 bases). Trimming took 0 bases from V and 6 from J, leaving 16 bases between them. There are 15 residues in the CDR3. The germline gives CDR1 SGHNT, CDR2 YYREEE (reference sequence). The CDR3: CASSLAPGGIGEQYF. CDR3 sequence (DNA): TGTGCCAGCAGCTTGGCCCCCGGCGGGATAGGCGAGCAGTACTTC.

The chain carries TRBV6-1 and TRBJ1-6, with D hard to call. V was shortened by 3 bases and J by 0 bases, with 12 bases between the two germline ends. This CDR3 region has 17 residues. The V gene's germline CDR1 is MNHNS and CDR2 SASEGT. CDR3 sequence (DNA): TGTGCCAGCAGTGACCGGACGGGAAGCTCCTATAATTCACCCCTCCACTTT. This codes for CASSDRTGSSYNSPLHF.

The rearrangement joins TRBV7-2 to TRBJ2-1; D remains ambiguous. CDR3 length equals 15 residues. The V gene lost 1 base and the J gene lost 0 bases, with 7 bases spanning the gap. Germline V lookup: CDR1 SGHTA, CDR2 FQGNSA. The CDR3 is CASSLGLRSYNEQFF. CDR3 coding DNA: TGTGCCAGCAGCTTAGGTCTCCGCTCCTACAATGAGCAGTTCTTC.

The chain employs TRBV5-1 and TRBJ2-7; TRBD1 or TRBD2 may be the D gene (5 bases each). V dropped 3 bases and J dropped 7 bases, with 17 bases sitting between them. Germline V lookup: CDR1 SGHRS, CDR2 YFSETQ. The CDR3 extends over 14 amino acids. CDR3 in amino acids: CASSSLRGPGEQYF. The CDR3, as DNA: TGCGCCAGCAGCTCCCTCCGGGGCCCGGGGGAGCAGTACTTC.

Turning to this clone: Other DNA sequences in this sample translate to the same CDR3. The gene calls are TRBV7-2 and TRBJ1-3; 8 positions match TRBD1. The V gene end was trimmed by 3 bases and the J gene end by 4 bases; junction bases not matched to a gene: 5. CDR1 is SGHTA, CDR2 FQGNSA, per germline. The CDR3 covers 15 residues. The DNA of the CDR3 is TGTGCCAGCAGCTTGGCAGGGGGCTCGGGAAACACCATATATTTT. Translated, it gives CASSLAGGSGNTIYF.

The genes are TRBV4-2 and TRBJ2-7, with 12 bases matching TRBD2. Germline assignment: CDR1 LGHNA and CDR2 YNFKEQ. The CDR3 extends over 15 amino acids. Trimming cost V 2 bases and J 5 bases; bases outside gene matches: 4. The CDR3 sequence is CASSQSTSGGDEQYF. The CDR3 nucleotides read TGTGCCAGCAGCCAATCGACTAGCGGGGGCGACGAGCAGTACTTC.

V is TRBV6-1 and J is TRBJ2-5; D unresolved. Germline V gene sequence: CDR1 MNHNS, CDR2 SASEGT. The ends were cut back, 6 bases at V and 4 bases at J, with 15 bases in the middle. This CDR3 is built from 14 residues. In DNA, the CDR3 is TGTGCCAGCAGGCTGATGTTGTTAGGAGAGACCCAGTACTTC. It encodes CASRLMLLGETQYF.

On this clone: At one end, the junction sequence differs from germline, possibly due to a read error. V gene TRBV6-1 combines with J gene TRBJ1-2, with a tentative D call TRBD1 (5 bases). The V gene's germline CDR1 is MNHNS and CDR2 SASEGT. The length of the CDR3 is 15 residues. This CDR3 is CAGREDSHTNYGYTF. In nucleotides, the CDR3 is TGTGCCGGCAGGGAAGACAGCCATACTAACTATGGCTACACCTTC.

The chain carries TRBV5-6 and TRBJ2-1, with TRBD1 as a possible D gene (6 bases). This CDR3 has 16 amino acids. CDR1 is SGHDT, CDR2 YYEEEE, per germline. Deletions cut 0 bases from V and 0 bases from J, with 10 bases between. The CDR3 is CASSLEGHFSYNEQFF. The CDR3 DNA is TGTGCCAGCAGCTTGGAGGGACACTTCTCCTACAATGAGCAGTTCTTC. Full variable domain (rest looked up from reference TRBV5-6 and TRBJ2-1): DAGVTQSPTHLIKTRGQQVTLRCSPKSGHDTVSWYQQALGQGPQFIFQYYEEEERQRGNFPDRFSGHQFPNYSSELNVNALLLGDSALYLCASSLEGHFSYNEQFFGPGTRLTVL.

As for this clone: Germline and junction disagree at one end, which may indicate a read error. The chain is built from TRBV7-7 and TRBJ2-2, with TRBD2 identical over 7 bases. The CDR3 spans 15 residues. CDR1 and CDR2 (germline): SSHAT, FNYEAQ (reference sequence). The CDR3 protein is CASSLDTSVTGELFF. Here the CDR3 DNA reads TGTGCTAGCAGCTTGGATACTAGCGTGACCGGGGAGCTGTTTTTT.

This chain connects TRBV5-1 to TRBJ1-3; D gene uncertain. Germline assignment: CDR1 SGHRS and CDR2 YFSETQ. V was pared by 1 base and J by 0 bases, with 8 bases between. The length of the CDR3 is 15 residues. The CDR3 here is CASSLPGNSGNTIYF. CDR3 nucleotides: TGCGCCAGCAGCTTGCCGGGAAACTCTGGAAACACCATATATTTT. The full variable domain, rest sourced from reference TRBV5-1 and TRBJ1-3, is KAGVTQTPRYLIKTRGQQVTLSCSPISGHRSVSWYQQTPGQGLQFLFEYFSETQRNKGNFPGRFSGRQFSNSRSEMNVSTLELGDSALYLCASSLPGNSGNTIYFGEGSWLTVV.